Below, 21 T cell receptor beta chains from the same sample are listed, as sequenced in a study of blood T cell repertoires in COVID-19. Only in-frame clones appear in the TCRdb table, and some are missing; sequencing was by immunoSEQ multiplex PCR. The sample has around 250,000 clones; approximately 86% are singletons. The source material was peripheral blood. The receptors were sampled from a woman aged 70-85 years with active or convalescent COVID-19.

The rearrangement joins TRBV27 to TRBJ2-7; the match to TRBD1 covers 8 bases. In germline, CDR1 is MNHEY, CDR2 SMNVEV (reference sequence). The junction had 8 bases not matched to a gene; V was cut back by 3 bases and J by 1 base. This CDR3 has 16 residues. The CDR3 sequence is CASSLTGTGVSYEQYF. As DNA, the CDR3 is TGTGCCAGCAGTTTGACCGGGACAGGCGTATCCTACGAGCAGTACTTC.

The V call is TRBV11-2, the J call TRBJ2-1; maybe TRBD1 (5 bases). V was clipped by 8 bases and J by 7 bases, with 21 bases between them. The CDR3 is 15 residues long. Germline V gene data show CDR1 as SGHAT and CDR2 as FQNNGV. The CDR3 DNA reads TGTGCCAGCTTTCTGGGCAGGGTAAGGTTGAATGAGCAGTTCTTC. Its translation is CASFLGRVRLNEQFF.

The J gene is TRBJ2-2, the V gene TRBV5-1; TRBD1 aligns across 8 bases. The V and J ends lost 0 bases and 1 base, in that order; junction bases with no gene match: 5. Germline-derived CDR1 and CDR2 are SGHRS and YFSETQ. The CDR3 covers 17 residues. The CDR3 DNA follows: TGCGCCAGCAGCTTGGGGTGGACAGGGAAGAACACCGGGGAGCTGTTTTTT. Translating it yields CASSLGWTGKNTGELFF.

V and J are TRBV24-1 and TRBJ1-2, with D uncertain. Trimming took off 2 bases at V and 7 bases at J, with 13 bases between the two ends. The CDR3 extends over 14 amino acids. Germline CDR1 and CDR2: KGHDR and SFDVKD. The CDR3 region is CATSDSRGYPGYTF. The CDR3 nucleotides read TGTGCCACCAGTGATTCCCGAGGGTACCCTGGCTACACCTTC.

The chain uses TRBV5-5 and TRBJ2-1, with TRBD2 identical over 11 bases. The germline gives CDR1 SGHKS, CDR2 YYEKEE (reference sequence). The CDR3 has 17 residues. V was pared by 2 bases and J by 7 bases, with 11 bases of the junction left unmatched. The CDR3 region is CASSFRLAGWETNEQFF. CDR3 sequence (DNA): TGTGCCAGCAGCTTCAGACTAGCGGGGTGGGAAACGAATGAGCAGTTCTTC.

V and J are TRBV5-4 and TRBJ1-5; 7 nucleotides match TRBD1. The CDR3 contains 15 residues. The junction had 5 bases not matched to a gene; V was cut back by 0 bases and J by 5 bases. Germline loops: CDR1 SGHNT, CDR2 YYREEE (reference sequence). The CDR3 is CASSLGAGGDQPQHF. Here the CDR3 DNA reads TGTGCCAGCAGCTTGGGGGCAGGGGGTGATCAGCCCCAGCATTTT.

The chain recombines TRBV12-5 with TRBJ1-5; D not certain. Trimming left V 6 bases short and J 0 bases short, with 9 bases between. Germline CDR1 reads LGHNT; CDR2 reads FRNRAP. The CDR3 sequence is 14 residues long. CDR3 amino acids: CASGGSASNQPQHF. Written as DNA, the CDR3 is TGTGCTAGTGGCGGGAGTGCTAGCAATCAGCCCCAGCATTTT.

V usage is TRBV18 and J usage is TRBJ1-5; 8 nucleotides match TRBD1. The V gene's germline CDR1 is KGHSH and CDR2 LQKENI. Losses at the gene ends were 1 base for V and 1 base for J; bases not matched to a gene: 3. The CDR3 is made up of 16 amino acids. CDR3 nucleotide sequence: TGTGCCAGCTCACCACGGGACAGGCAAAGCAATCAGCCCCAGCATTTT. It yields the protein CASSPRDRQSNQPQHF.

About this clone: The same CDR3 also results from other DNA sequences found in this sample. The chain uses TRBV6-5 and TRBJ1-1; D uncertain. The V gene's germline CDR1 is MNHEY and CDR2 SVGAGI. V dropped 3 bases and J dropped 1 base, with 9 bases sitting between them. The CDR3 runs to 14 residues. As DNA, the CDR3 is TGTGCCAGCAGTTATAGCGAAGGGAACACTGAAGCTTTCTTT. This gives the protein CASSYSEGNTEAFF.

V is TRBV27 and J is TRBJ1-5; tentative D call: TRBD1 (5 bases). Germline V gene sequence: CDR1 MNHEY, CDR2 SMNVEV (reference sequence). V was clipped by 4 bases and J by 6 bases, with 19 bases between them. The CDR3 is 16 residues long. CDR3 in amino acids: CASSSFGQGGSQPQHF. The CDR3 DNA sequence: TGTGCCAGCAGTTCCTTCGGGCAGGGAGGGAGTCAGCCCCAGCATTTT.

There are a few counts of this clone. The rearrangement joins TRBV6-5 to TRBJ1-4; D remains unclear. The V end was cut by 6 bases, the J end by 0 bases, with 11 bases between. Germline CDR1 and CDR2: MNHEY and SVGAGI. This CDR3 region has 15 residues. The CDR3 spells CASSRDESTNEKLFF. In DNA form, the CDR3 reads TGTGCCAGCAGCCGCGATGAGTCAACTAATGAAAAACTGTTTTTT.

The gene calls are TRBV18 and TRBJ1-2; 9 nucleotides align to TRBD1. Germline lookup yields CDR1 KGHSH and CDR2 LQKENI. Trimming at V came to 2 bases and at J to 4 bases, leaving 14 bases not matched to a gene. This CDR3 spans 18 amino acids. CDR3 sequence: CASSPTRTGAGATYGYTF. The CDR3, as DNA: TGTGCCAGCTCACCAACAAGGACAGGGGCAGGGGCTACCTATGGCTACACCTTC.

The chain recombines TRBV15 with TRBJ2-1; possible D gene TRBD1, 6 bases. CDR1 and CDR2 (germline): LNHNV, YYDKDF (reference sequence). The ends were cut back, 4 bases at V and 12 bases at J, with 25 bases in the middle. The CDR3 has 16 residues. The CDR3 DNA is TGTGCCACCAGCAAAGGGGGTCGGGGCCCCGCAATTGTGCAGTTCTTC. This translates into CATSKGGRGPAIVQFF.

V is TRBV7-2 and J is TRBJ1-2; possible D gene TRBD1, 6 bases. This CDR3 is 14 amino acids long. Trimming shortened V by 4 bases and J by 8 bases, and 17 bases separated the two germline ends. CDR1 and CDR2 from the germline V gene are SGHTA and FQGNSA. The chain's CDR3 is CASSSGTIPGGYTF. Written as DNA, the CDR3 is TGTGCCAGCAGCTCAGGGACAATACCGGGGGGCTACACCTTC.

This chain joins TRBV12-5 and TRBJ1-5; the match to TRBD1 covers 8 bases. V trimming: 11 bases; J trimming: 7 bases; junction bases outside the gene matches: 4. The CDR3 consists of 11 residues. Germline V gene data show CDR1 as LGHNT and CDR2 as FRNRAP. The CDR3 loop reads CAGTGGQPQHF. The DNA for the CDR3 is TGTGCTGGTACAGGGGGACAGCCCCAGCATTTT.

The rearrangement joins TRBV19 to TRBJ1-1, with D maybe TRBD1 (5 bases). The CDR3 is 14 amino acids. CDR1 is LNHDA and CDR2 is SQIVND in the germline V gene (reference sequence). V was trimmed by 3 bases and J by 11 bases, leaving 19 bases between them. The CDR3 sequence: CASSMPGQGPDAFF. DNA of the CDR3: TGTGCCAGTAGTATGCCCGGTCAGGGCCCCGATGCTTTCTTT.

The V gene is TRBV6-1, the J gene TRBJ1-1; D is unresolved. V dropped 10 bases and J dropped 5 bases, with 11 bases sitting between them. CDR1 and CDR2 from the germline V gene are MNHNS and SASEGT. The CDR3 has 11 residues. CDR3 bases: TGTGCCATCAGCGGGGAGACTGAAGCTTTCTTT. Its translation: CAISGETEAFF.

The chain couples TRBV5-1 to TRBJ2-2; TRBD1 matches at 7 bases. Germline trimming cut 3 bases from V and 0 bases from J; bases unmatched to any gene: 5. In germline, CDR1 is SGHRS, CDR2 YFSETQ. The length of the CDR3 is 16 residues. CDR3 sequence reads: CASSWGQKTNTGELFF. The CDR3 DNA sequence: TGCGCCAGCAGCTGGGGACAGAAAACGAACACCGGGGAGCTGTTTTTT. Complete variable domain (other parts from reference TRBV5-1 and TRBJ2-2): KAGVTQTPRYLIKTRGQQVTLSCSPISGHRSVSWYQQTPGQGLQFLFEYFSETQRNKGNFPGRFSGRQFSNSRSEMNVSTLELGDSALYLCASSWGQKTNTGELFFGEGSRLTVL.

The sample holds one count of this clone. The chain carries TRBV10-3 and TRBJ2-5, with a possible D match to TRBD2 (5 bases). Germline CDR1 reads ENHRY; CDR2 reads SYGVKD. The CDR3 extends over 13 amino acids. With 6 bases removed from V and 2 bases from J, the gap between germline ends came to 10 bases. The CDR3 sequence: CAISPDLQETQYF. The CDR3 DNA is TGTGCCATCAGCCCGGACTTACAAGAGACCCAGTACTTC.

V usage is TRBV27 and J usage is TRBJ1-1; a possible D gene is TRBD1 (5 bases). Trimming pared 3 bases from V and 1 base from J, leaving 12 bases between. From germline, CDR1 is MNHEY and CDR2 SMNVEV (reference sequence). The CDR3 has 15 amino acids. The CDR3 DNA sequence: TGTGCCAGCAGTTTTTCGACAGCTCCGAACACTGAAGCTTTCTTT. Amino acids: CASSFSTAPNTEAFF.

This clone showed up just once. The gene calls are TRBV18 and TRBJ1-3, with a tentative D call TRBD1 (5 bases). The V gene lost 4 bases and the J gene lost 1 base, with 26 bases spanning the gap. The CDR3 consists of 20 residues. Looked up from germline, CDR1 is KGHSH and CDR2 is LQKENI. The CDR3: CASSRFDSTDLLVSGNTIYF. The CDR3 coding sequence is TGTGCCAGCTCACGATTTGACAGTACGGATCTACTGGTGTCTGGAAACACCATATATTTT. Supplemented by reference TRBV18 and TRBJ1-3, the full variable domain reads NAGVMQNPRHLVRRRGQEARLRCSPMKGHSHVYWYRQLPEEGLKFMVYLQKENIIDESGMPKERFSAEFPKEGPSILRIQQVVRGDSAAYFCASSRFDSTDLLVSGNTIYFGEGSWLTVV.